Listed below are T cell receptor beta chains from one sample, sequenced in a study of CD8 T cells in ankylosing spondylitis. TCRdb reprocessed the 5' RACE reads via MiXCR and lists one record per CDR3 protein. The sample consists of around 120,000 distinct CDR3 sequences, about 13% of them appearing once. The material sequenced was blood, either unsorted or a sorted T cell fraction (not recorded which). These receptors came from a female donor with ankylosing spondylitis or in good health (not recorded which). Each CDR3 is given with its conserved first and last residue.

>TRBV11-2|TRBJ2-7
CASSLGGLASEQYF
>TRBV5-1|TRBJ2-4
CASSLEASGSIGANIQYF
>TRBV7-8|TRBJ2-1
CASSSGRPSYNEQFF
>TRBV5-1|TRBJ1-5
CASSLVEAGQPQHF
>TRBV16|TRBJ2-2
CASSQSALELFF
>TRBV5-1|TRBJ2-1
CASSHSGSQYNEQFF
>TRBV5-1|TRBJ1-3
CASSLAGYGNTIYF
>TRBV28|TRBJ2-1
CASSLIAGDEQFF
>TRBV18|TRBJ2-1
CASSPLASSYNEQFF
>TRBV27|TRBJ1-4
CASSRREGEKLFF
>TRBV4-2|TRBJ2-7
CASSQEGQGFHEQYF
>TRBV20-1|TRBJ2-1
CSAQEGTVAVYEQFF
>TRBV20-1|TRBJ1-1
CSASPLGRDTEAFF
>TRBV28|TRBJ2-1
CASRARNRGMYNEQFF
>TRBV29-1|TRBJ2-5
CSVVRGSETQYF
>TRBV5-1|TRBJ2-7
CASSWSSTTYEQYF
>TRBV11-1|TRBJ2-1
CASSLRRGVYNEQFF
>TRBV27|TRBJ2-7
CASSSTSRGSLVEQYF
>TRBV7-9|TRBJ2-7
CANSLGFGLAADYEQYF
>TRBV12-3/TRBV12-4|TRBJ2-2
CASSLARAGELFF
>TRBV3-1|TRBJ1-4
CASSQDYPGAATNEKLFF
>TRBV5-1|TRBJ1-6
CASSLNPTGYNSPLHF
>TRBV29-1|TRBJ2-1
CSSSGVGGSNEQFF
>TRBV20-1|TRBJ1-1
CSARPYRGLKNTEAFF
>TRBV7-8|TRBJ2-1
CASSFPRGRPGNEQFF
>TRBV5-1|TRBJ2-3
CASSLEQAGGPGTQYF
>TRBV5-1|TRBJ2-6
CASSLATGANVLTF
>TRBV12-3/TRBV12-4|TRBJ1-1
CASSYVTIRGTEAFF
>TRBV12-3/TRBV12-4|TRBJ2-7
CASSFSTSYEQYF
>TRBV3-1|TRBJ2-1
CASSQDRLAVYNEQFF
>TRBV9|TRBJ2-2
CASSVGLRGSTSGVSGELFF
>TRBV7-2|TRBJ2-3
CASSTDRDTQYF
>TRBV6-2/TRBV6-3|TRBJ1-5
CASIHSGGLSNQPQHF
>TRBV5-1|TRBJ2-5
CASSSGGRAQETQYF
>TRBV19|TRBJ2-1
CASMKREFSNEQFF
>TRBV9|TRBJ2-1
CASSVETGEYNEQFF
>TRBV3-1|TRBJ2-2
CASTRNTGELFF
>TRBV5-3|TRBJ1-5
CARSNGAVNQPQHF
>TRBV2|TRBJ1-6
CASSSGQGRSPLHF
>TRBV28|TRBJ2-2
CASTLTRPPQNTGELFF
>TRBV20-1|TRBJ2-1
CSARTSGINEQLF
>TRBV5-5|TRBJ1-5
CASSLGTGFGNQPQHF
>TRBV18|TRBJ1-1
CASSPSAQGASEAFF
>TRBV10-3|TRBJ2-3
CAISEPELAGDEDTQYF
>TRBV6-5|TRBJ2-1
CASSSPGDWIYNEQFF
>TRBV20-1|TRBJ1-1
CSAQPAGRVDTEAFF
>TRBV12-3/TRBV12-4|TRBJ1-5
CASRGQEGNQPQHF